This T cell receptor (beta chain) was retrieved from a study of OX40 agonist ivuxolimab in advanced cancers. Study context: Under the entry rules, prior anti-PD-1, anti-PD-L1 or anti-CTLA-4 therapy was allowed, and approximately 40% had some.

Germline CDR1 reads KGHSH; CDR2 reads LQKENI. The CDR3 consists of 14 residues. V dropped 3 bases and J dropped 1 base, with 9 bases sitting between them. As regards this clone: What it binds is unknown.

General study points: Some nonresponders likewise displayed low normalized T-cell clonal expansion.

The table came from immunoSEQ multiplex PCR; TCRdb's copy has only in-frame clones and leaves some out. Here the sample spans about 82,000 clones, more than 90% being singletons. This chain uses TRBV18 with TRBJ1-1; maybe TRBD1 (5 bases). Sequencing was performed on CD4+ or CD8+ T cells sorted from blood, taken in a trial of the OX40 agonist ivuxolimab. This receptor was identified in an adult with an advanced solid tumor such as melanoma, head and neck, liver or kidney cancer. CDR3 protein: CASSPGTGNTEAFF. The DNA for the CDR3 is TGTGCCAGCTCACCGGGGACCGGGAACACTGAAGCTTTCTTT.